This T cell receptor beta chain was recovered during a study of cytomegalovirus exposure and HLA in healthy donors. The PCR contained 60 Vbeta and 13 Jbeta primers. Libraries were prepared by immunoSEQ multiplex PCR; TCRdb keeps only in-frame clonotypes and omits some of them. The sample lists about 73,000 clones, 75% occurring once. Study-wide findings and caveats: A link between a missense DCLRE1C variant and TCR beta V- and J-gene trimming emerged from a later analysis. Certain indistinguishable V segments, among them TRBV6-2 and TRBV6-3, were excluded.

This CDR3 spans 16 amino acids. CDR1 is SGHVS and CDR2 is FNYEAQ in the germline V gene. After removal of 1 base from V and 1 base from J, the junction contained 1 base not matched to a gene. Concerning this clone itself: Its antigen is undetermined.

The sequence came from a man in his 70s in good health and CMV-seronegative. The chain couples TRBV7-6 to TRBJ2-2; 9 bases are shared with TRBD2. Sequenced material: PBMCs. The CDR3 sequence is CASSLGLAENTGELFF. The CDR3 region has the DNA TGTGCCAGCAGCTTAGGACTAGCGGAGAACACCGGGGAGCTGTTTTTT.